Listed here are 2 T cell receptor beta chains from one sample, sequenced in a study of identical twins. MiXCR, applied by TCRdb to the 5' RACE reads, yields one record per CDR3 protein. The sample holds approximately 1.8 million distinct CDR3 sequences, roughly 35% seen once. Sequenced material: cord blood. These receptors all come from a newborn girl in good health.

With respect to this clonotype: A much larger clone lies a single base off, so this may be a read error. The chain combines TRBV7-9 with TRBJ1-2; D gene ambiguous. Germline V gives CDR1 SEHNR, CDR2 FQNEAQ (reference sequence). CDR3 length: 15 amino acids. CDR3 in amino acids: CASGLAPIPYYGYTF. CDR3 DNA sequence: TGTGCCAGCGGCTTAGCGCCCATCCCTTACTATGGCTACACCTTC.

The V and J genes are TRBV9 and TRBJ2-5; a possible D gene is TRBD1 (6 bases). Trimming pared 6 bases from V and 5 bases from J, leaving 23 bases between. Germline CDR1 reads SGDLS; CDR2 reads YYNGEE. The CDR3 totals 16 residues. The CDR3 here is CASTLGESRGTETQYF. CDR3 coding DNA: TGTGCCAGCACCTTAGGCGAGAGCAGGGGTACCGAGACCCAGTACTTC.